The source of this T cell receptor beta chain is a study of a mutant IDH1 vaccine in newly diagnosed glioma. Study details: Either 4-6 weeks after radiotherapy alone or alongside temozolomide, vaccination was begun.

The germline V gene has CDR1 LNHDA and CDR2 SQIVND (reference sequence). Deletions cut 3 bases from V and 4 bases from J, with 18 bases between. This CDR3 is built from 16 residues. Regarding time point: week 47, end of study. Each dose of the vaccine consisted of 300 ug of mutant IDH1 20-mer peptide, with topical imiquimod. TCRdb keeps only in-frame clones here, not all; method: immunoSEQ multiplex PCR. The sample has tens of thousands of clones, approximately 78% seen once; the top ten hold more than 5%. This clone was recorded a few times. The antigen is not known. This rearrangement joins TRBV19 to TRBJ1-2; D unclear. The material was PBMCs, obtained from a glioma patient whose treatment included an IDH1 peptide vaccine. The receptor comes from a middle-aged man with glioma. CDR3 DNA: TGTGCCAGTAGTATCCAGATTCTACAGCATAGCTATGGCTACACCTTC. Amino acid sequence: CASSIQILQHSYGYTF.